The clone carrying this TCR beta chain was seen more than once but under ten times. What it recognizes is unknown. This sample was taken from a study of cytomegalovirus exposure and HLA in healthy donors. 13 Jbeta primers and 60 Vbeta primers were used for the PCR. Repertoires were generated with immunoSEQ multiplex PCR, while TCRdb's copy carries only in-frame clones and drops some. The table includes some 100,000 clones, more than 65% detected once. The study, taken as a whole, reports: Most TCR sequences proved rare, with some public TCRs found in many donors.

V shed 4 bases and J 4 bases; nucleotides not matched to a gene: 9. This CDR3 comprises 17 residues. The germline CDR1 and CDR2 sequences are SGHRS and YFSETQ. The rearrangement uses TRBV5-1 and TRBJ2-5; 14 bases map to TRBD2. Sequencing was done on a sample of PBMCs. This TCR was recovered from a woman between 50 and 59 years old in good health and CMV-seropositive. The CDR3 DNA follows: TGCGCCAGCAGCCCGGGACTAGCGGGGGTAGGAGGAGAGACCCAGTACTTC. Encoded protein: CASSPGLAGVGGETQYF.